Listed below are T cell receptor beta chains from one sample, sequenced in a study of T cells in Graves' hyperthyroidism and ophthalmopathy. TCRdb fed the multiplex PCR reads into MiXCR, producing one record per CDR3 protein. Of around 300,000 distinct CDR3 sequences in the sample, about 19% are singletons; the top ten hold approximately 35%. Sequencing used blood. All receptors come from a middle-aged man with Graves' ophthalmopathy. Both conserved end residues are part of each CDR3. Each record gives: J gene, D gene, V gene, clone size, CDR3 DNA, CDR3 protein. A D gene is named only where the DNA matches it firmly. Size values are once, few and many counts, or a class for expanded clones, and some rows have none.

j_gene: TRBJ2-1; d_gene: TRBD2; v_gene: TRBV3-1; abundance: .; CDR3nt: TGTGCCAGCAGCCACCCGATCCTAGCGGGAGGGGTCAATGAGCAGTTCTTC; CDR3aa: CASSHPILAGGVNEQFF
j_gene: TRBJ2-1; d_gene: TRBD2; v_gene: TRBV18; abundance: many; CDR3nt: TGTGCCAGCTCACCCGGGACTAGCGGGGCCAGGAATGAGCAGTTCTTC; CDR3aa: CASSPGTSGARNEQFF
j_gene: TRBJ2-7; d_gene: .; v_gene: TRBV20-1; abundance: few; CDR3nt: TGCAGTGCACCGGGTCTAAGCTCCTACGAGCAGTACTTC; CDR3aa: CSAPGLSSYEQYF
j_gene: TRBJ2-5; d_gene: .; v_gene: TRBV20-1; abundance: many; CDR3nt: TGCAGTGCCCTGGGCGAAGAGACCCAGTACTTC; CDR3aa: CSALGEETQYF
j_gene: TRBJ2-2; d_gene: .; v_gene: TRBV6-5; abundance: .; CDR3nt: TGTGCCAGCAGTTACTCGGTGGACAGTTCGAACACCGGGGAGCTGTTTTTT; CDR3aa: CASSYSVDSSNTGELFF
j_gene: TRBJ1-1; d_gene: .; v_gene: TRBV3-1; abundance: many; CDR3nt: TGTGCCAGCAGCAGTCCCACTGAAGCTTTCTTT; CDR3aa: CASSSPTEAFF
j_gene: TRBJ1-5; d_gene: TRBD1; v_gene: TRBV27; abundance: once; CDR3nt: TGTGCCAGCAGTACACAGGGGGCAGAGCAGCCCCAGCATTTT; CDR3aa: CASSTQGAEQPQHF
j_gene: TRBJ2-7; d_gene: .; v_gene: TRBV9; abundance: many; CDR3nt: TGTGCCAGCAGCCCCTCTCTAGCGCCGTACGAGCAGTACTTC; CDR3aa: CASSPSLAPYEQYF
j_gene: TRBJ2-3; d_gene: .; v_gene: TRBV28; abundance: .; CDR3nt: TGTGCCAGCACCGGGGGCGGGGCCCGAACCCTAGATACGCAGTATTTT; CDR3aa: CASTGGGARTLDTQYF
j_gene: TRBJ1-1; d_gene: .; v_gene: TRBV6-2/TRBV6-3; abundance: many; CDR3nt: TGTGCCAGCAGTAAACGGGGGCCGAGTACTGAAGCTTTCTTT; CDR3aa: CASSKRGPSTEAFF
j_gene: TRBJ2-7; d_gene: TRBD2; v_gene: TRBV28; abundance: many; CDR3nt: TGTGCCAGCAGTCGTAGCGGGAGGGGCTACGAGCAGTACTTC; CDR3aa: CASSRSGRGYEQYF
j_gene: TRBJ2-1; d_gene: .; v_gene: TRBV2; abundance: many; CDR3nt: TGTGCCAGCAGTGATATCCTGTACAATGAGCAGTTCTTC; CDR3aa: CASSDILYNEQFF
j_gene: TRBJ2-2; d_gene: TRBD1; v_gene: TRBV28; abundance: few; CDR3nt: TGTGCCAGCGTACCCCAGGGGGACACCGGGGAGCTGTTTTTT; CDR3aa: CASVPQGDTGELFF
j_gene: TRBJ2-7; d_gene: .; v_gene: TRBV5-1; abundance: many; CDR3nt: TGCGCCAGCAGCTTGTACGGGTCTGGGGACGAGCAGTACTTC; CDR3aa: CASSLYGSGDEQYF
j_gene: TRBJ1-6; d_gene: .; v_gene: TRBV3-1; abundance: many; CDR3nt: TGTGCCAGCAGCCAAGAGTGGGGAACGTCACCCCTCCACTTT; CDR3aa: CASSQEWGTSPLHF
j_gene: TRBJ2-7; d_gene: .; v_gene: TRBV2; abundance: many; CDR3nt: TGTGCCAGCAGTGAAGCGATGGGGGAGCTCTCCTACGAGCAGTACTTC; CDR3aa: CASSEAMGELSYEQYF
j_gene: TRBJ1-2; d_gene: .; v_gene: TRBV6-6; abundance: few; CDR3nt: TGTGCCAGCAGTTACTCCACTGGCAACTATGGCTACACCTTC; CDR3aa: CASSYSTGNYGYTF
j_gene: TRBJ2-3; d_gene: TRBD2; v_gene: TRBV7-2; abundance: many; CDR3nt: TGTGCCAGCAGCTTATGGACTAGCGGGAGAGGAGATACGCAGTATTTT; CDR3aa: CASSLWTSGRGDTQYF
j_gene: TRBJ1-1; d_gene: TRBD1; v_gene: TRBV3-1; abundance: .; CDR3nt: TGTGCCAGCAGTCGACAGGGGGCCGGGGCTGAAGCTTTCTTT; CDR3aa: CASSRQGAGAEAFF